These 5 T cell receptor beta chains were all obtained from the same sample, sequenced in a study of metastatic and nonmetastatic thyroid tumors. TCRdb reanalyzed the PCR reads with MiXCR. The sample includes under 15,000 clones, about 25% of them seen just once. The entire patient cohort was treatment-naive prior to thyroid surgery. Sequencing was carried out using blood. These receptors originate from a female donor with papillary thyroid cancer or a benign thyroid nodule (not recorded which). Some clones in this sample may be carry-over from other donors' samples.

This clone was recorded at least ten times. The chain has TRBV3-1 and TRBJ1-1, with unresolved D. In germline, CDR1 is LGHDT, CDR2 YNNKEL (reference sequence). V lost 3 bases and J 0 bases, leaving 14 bases between the germline ends. This CDR3 contains 16 residues. The CDR3 protein is CASSQQFTVMNTEAFF. The CDR3 bases are TGTGCCAGCAGCCAGCAGTTCACAGTTATGAACACTGAAGCTTTCTTT.

This clone was counted a single time. CDR3 in DNA: TGTGCCAGTAGTATATACAGCGGGAGGGCATACACTTGGGAGCTGTTTTTT. It codes for CASSIYSGRAYTWELFF. The rearrangement uses TRBV19 and TRBJ2-2; 10 bases fit TRBD2. Germline values: CDR1 LNHDA, CDR2 SQIVND (reference sequence). The V gene end was trimmed by 2 bases and the J gene end by 9 bases; junction bases not matched to a gene: 12. The CDR3 consists of 17 residues.

By its share, this clone is medium-sized. The rearrangement links TRBV6-1 to TRBJ2-5; maybe TRBD1 (6 bases). Germline-derived CDR1 and CDR2 are MNHNS and SASEGT. Trimming removed 5 bases at V and 2 bases at J, with 15 bases between. CDR3 length: 15 amino acids. DNA of the CDR3: TGTGCCAGCAGTTCTAGGACAGTGGGGCAAGAGACCCAGTACTTC. Encoded protein: CASSSRTVGQETQYF.

The chain uses TRBV28 and TRBJ2-7; D is possibly TRBD1 (6 bases). This CDR3 spans 13 amino acids. V gave up 2 bases and J gave up 4 bases, with 9 bases separating them. The germline V gene encodes CDR1 MDHEN and CDR2 SYDVKM. CDR3 region: CASSLGGEYEQYF. The CDR3 DNA sequence: TGTGCCAGCAGTTTAGGGGGCGAATACGAGCAGTACTTC. Variable domain in full (rest from reference TRBV28 and TRBJ2-7): DVKVTQSSRYLVKRTGEKVFLECVQDMDHENMFWYRQDPGLGLRLIYFSYDVKMKEKGDIPEGYSVSREKKERFSLILESASTNQTSMYLCASSLGGEYEQYFGPGTRLTVT.

This chain uses TRBV3-1 with TRBJ1-3, with TRBD1 as a possible D gene (5 bases). The CDR3 extends over 14 amino acids. Germline CDR1 reads LGHDT; CDR2 reads YNNKEL (reference sequence). Trimming shortened V by 6 bases and J by 2 bases, and 11 bases separated the two germline ends. In DNA form, the CDR3 reads TGTGCCAGCAGTCCTCGGGGCCCTGGAAACACCATATATTTT. This codes for CASSPRGPGNTIYF.